This T cell receptor (beta chain) was sequenced during a study of shared clonotypes between healthy human individuals (dated by TCRdb to the early 2020s). Some background on the complete study: A few men and two women, aged 18 to 49 years, made up the cohort. The study deeply sequenced blood TCR repertoires of about five healthy adults to estimate repertoire size and the extent of clonotype sharing between individuals. For each donor, three plates each were used for CD4 naive and CD4 memory, two plates were used for CD8 naive, and one plate was used for CD8 memory. To increase sequencing depth and limit assay-specific biases, different laboratories used diverse techniques to prepare libraries and sequence TCR repertoires. Each donor's leukapheresis produced roughly between about 0.8 and 10 billion PBMCs.

The study at large found these results: Compared with non-shared clonotypes, clonotypes shared by all four sorted-subset donors had higher generation probabilities. Because the study included a small number of donors, the genetic and exposure-history diversity represented was limited. Based on pairwise subsampling, the degree of clonotype sharing among donors was expected to be affected by sequencing depth. Even with the large sequencing depth, rarefaction of the sorted-subset datasets indicated that sequencing was incomplete. Sampling was limited to blood, and TCR repertoires in tissue likely differ from TCR repertoires in blood. Approximately 5% of naive CD4, around 4% of naive CD8, around 2.3% of memory CD4, and approximately 0.39% of memory CD8 clonotypes were shared across several donors. Naive subsets generally had larger estimated clonotype richness than memory subsets did.

Unmatched junction bases come to 6, with V trimmed by 0 bases and J by 11 bases. The CDR3 starts with the cysteine, ends with the phenylalanine, and has 15 residues. The sequence is cut down to CDR3 DNA, 45 bases in frame from base 1. Per the germline V gene, SGHTA is the CDR1 and FQGNSA is the CDR2. The donors were healthy, HIV-negative adults with no recently reported acute infections or vaccinations. All donors were Caucasian adults living in Nashville, Tennessee, USA. Magnetic negative selection was used to enrich CD4+ T cells, after which naive cells were positively selected on CD45RA and the negative fraction became the memory subset. Blood was collected by leukapheresis, and PBMCs were isolated by Ficoll-Histopaque density gradient centrifugation and then cryopreserved in liquid nitrogen vapor phase. Purity and quantity of every magnetically sorted T cell population were checked by analytical flow cytometry. From each sorted fraction, genomic DNA was isolated and quantified by UV absorbance on a Nanodrop 2000c.

A remark on this clone: Its antigen remains unidentified. Base qualities are not recorded, but no much larger clone differs from it by a single base.

TCR CDR3 regions were amplified from genomic DNA by multiplex PCR using the deep immunoSEQ assay. For each cell subset, the extracted genomic DNA was distributed evenly across all wells of several immunoSEQ 96-well plates, and each plate served as one replicate. For sorted subsets, each replicate PCR was loaded with 200 ng genomic DNA, equivalent to about 30,000 T cell genomes. The purified libraries were quantified using a Qubit 3.0 fluorometer, sized with a Bioanalyzer 2100, and then quantified again using the KAPA Library Quantification kit. A separate single-read 150-cycle Illumina NextSeq 550 flow cell was used to sequence each immunoSEQ 96-well plate. The authors' analysis ran thus. Because only junctional sequences without quality scores were contained in the immunoSEQ output, filtering matching that applied to full-length reads could not be performed. To assign V/J genes and CDR3, sequences were annotated against IMGT germline references using PyIR, a Python wrapper for IgBLAST v1.9. Reads were filtered out if the reads had weak V/J assignments (E-value above 1e-6), no CDR3, stop codons, out-of-frame junctions, or ambiguous translated residues. V3J clonotypes were defined as sequences sharing the same inferred V gene, J gene, and CDR3 amino acid sequence. Percentage overlap between repertoires was calculated by dividing the number of shared unique clonotypes by the size of the smaller repertoire. Richness of each repertoire was evaluated using RTK rarefaction, the Chao1 estimator, and Recon v2.1 estimates of unobserved clonotypes. For all TCRbeta clonotypes obtained by the gDNA method from a handful of donors, generation probabilities were computed with OLGA. TCRdb mirrors the immuneACCESS table, restricted to in-frame sequences. Some clones are absent from its copies; in checked studies, under half trace to an unresolved V gene, and the reason for the others is unknown. The DNA was the basis for D and trimming; V, J and clone size are from that table. The sample table records under 600,000 clones; less than 98% of these occur just once. The ten largest clonotypes hold less than 0.065% of the sample.

The receptor was derived from a woman aged 30 to 39 in good health. Sequencing was performed on naive CD4+ T cells sorted from blood. Reading the label with the study, this specimen's cell subset or site is: CD45RA+ positively selected. The rearrangement joined TRBV7-2 to TRBJ1-4; 10 bases in between match TRBD1. The CDR3 reads as follows: CASSLAGTGDRKLFF. The sequenced DNA is TGTGCCAGCAGCTTAGCAGGGACAGGGGATCGGAAACTGTTTTTT.